Sequencing of this T cell receptor beta chain was carried out in a study of cytomegalovirus exposure and HLA in healthy donors. PCR used 60 Vbeta primers and 13 Jbeta primers. The method was immunoSEQ multiplex PCR; TCRdb's version includes in-frame clones alone and lacks a portion of them. Here the sample spans 150,000 to 200,000 clones, approximately 70% being singletons. CDR3 length: 15 amino acids. The V and J ends lost 4 bases and 2 bases respectively, with 14 bases between them. Looked up from germline, CDR1 is SGHAT and CDR2 is FQNNGV. Material: PBMCs. The chain combines TRBV11-2 with TRBJ1-2; D is possibly TRBD1 (5 bases). This receptor was taken from a man aged 40-49 years in good health and CMV-seropositive. The CDR3 region is CASSSLRGRNYGYTF. The CDR3 nucleotides read TGTGCCAGCAGCTCCCTGCGGGGGAGGAACTATGGCTACACCTTC.